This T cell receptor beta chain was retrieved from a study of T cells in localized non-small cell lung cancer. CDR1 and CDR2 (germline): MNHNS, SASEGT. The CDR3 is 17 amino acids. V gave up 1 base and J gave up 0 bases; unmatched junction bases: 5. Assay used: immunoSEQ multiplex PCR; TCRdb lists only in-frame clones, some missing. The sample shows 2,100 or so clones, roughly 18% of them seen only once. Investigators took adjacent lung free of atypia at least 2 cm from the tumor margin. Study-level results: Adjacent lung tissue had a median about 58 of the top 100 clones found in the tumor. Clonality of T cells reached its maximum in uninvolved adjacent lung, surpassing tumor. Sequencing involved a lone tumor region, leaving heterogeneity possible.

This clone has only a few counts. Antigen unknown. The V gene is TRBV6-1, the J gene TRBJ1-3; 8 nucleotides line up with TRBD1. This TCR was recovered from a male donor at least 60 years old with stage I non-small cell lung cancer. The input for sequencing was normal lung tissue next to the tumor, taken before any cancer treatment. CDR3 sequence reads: CASSEGSGGRSGNTIYF. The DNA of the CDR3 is TGTGCCAGCAGTGAAGGGTCAGGGGGCCGCTCTGGAAACACCATATATTTT.